This TCR beta chain emerged from a study of CXCR3-negative and CXCR3-positive naive CD8 T cells. Whole-study results and caveats: Higher TRB CDR3 hydrophobicity marked CXCR3-positive naive cells relative to CXCR3-negative naive cells.

The CDR3 has 16 amino acids. Germline V gives CDR1 SQVTM, CDR2 ANQGSEA. As regards this clonotype: Its antigen is not known.

Via 5' RACE with UMI labels, TRB cDNA libraries were prepared. TCRdb re-called the 5' RACE reads; every CDR3 protein appears as one record, without DNA. This listing includes 120,000 to 150,000 distinct CDR3 sequences. The clonotype comes from a human donor in good health. Some clones in this sample may be carry-over from other donors' samples. Material: naive CXCR3+ CD8+ T cells from blood. Subset specified: CD45RO-CCR7+CD27+CD95- naive CD8+ T cells expressing CXCR3 (TNR3+). J is TRBJ2-2 and V is TRBV29-1. This CDR3 reads CSVEPAQNPNTGELFF.